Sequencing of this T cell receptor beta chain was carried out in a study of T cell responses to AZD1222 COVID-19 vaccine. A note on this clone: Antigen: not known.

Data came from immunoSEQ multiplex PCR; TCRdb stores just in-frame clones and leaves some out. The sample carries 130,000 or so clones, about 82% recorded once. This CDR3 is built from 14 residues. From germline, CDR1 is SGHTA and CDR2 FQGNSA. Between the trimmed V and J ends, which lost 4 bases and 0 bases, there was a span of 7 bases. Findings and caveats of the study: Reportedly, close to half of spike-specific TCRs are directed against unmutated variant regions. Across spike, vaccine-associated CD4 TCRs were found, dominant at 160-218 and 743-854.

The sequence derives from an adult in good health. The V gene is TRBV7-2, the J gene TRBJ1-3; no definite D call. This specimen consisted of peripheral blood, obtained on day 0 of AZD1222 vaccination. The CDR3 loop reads CASSSGDSGNTIYF. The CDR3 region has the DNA TGTGCCAGCAGCTCGGGAGACTCTGGAAACACCATATATTTT.